The subject of this entry is one TCR beta chain. Its antigen is still unknown. The data were taken from a study of cytomegalovirus exposure and HLA in healthy donors. Findings and limits, study-wide: The study assumed roughly uniform donor sequencing depth for presence/absence analyses.

Deletions cut 5 bases from V and 3 bases from J, with 14 bases between. Germline assignment: CDR1 SGHDT and CDR2 YYEEEE. There are 14 residues in the CDR3. It was with 60 Vbeta and 13 Jbeta primers that the PCR ran. Sequencing used immunoSEQ multiplex PCR; TCRdb keeps in-frame clones, though not all of them. The profile covers about 140,000 clones, with around 80% appearing a single time and roughly 3.2% taken by the ten largest. The specimen was PBMCs. This sequence joins TRBV5-6 and TRBJ2-5; D gene ambiguous. The clonotype originates from a man aged 18 to 35 in good health and CMV-seropositive. The DNA of the CDR3 is TGTGCCAGCAGGATTGGGCAGGCCGAAGAGACCCAGTACTTC. Translating gives CASRIGQAEETQYF.